The source of this TCR beta chain is a study of T cells in Graves' hyperthyroidism and ophthalmopathy. RNA transcripts yielded amplified TCR beta CDR3 regions. TCR CDR3 underwent first-round RT-PCR with the HTBI primer set. TCRdb independently ran MiXCR on the multiplex PCR reads; one entry per CDR3 protein. The sample includes about 380,000 distinct CDR3 sequences, about 18% of them seen just once. This clonotype came up many times. PBMCs were obtained from 9 to 10 ml fresh peripheral blood. CDR3 size: 13 residues. Germline values: CDR1 KGHDR, CDR2 SFDVKD. Trimming left V 5 bases short and J 6 bases short, with 12 bases between.

This receptor was identified in a man younger than 35 with Graves' ophthalmopathy. The chain combines TRBV24-1 with TRBJ1-2; tentative D call: TRBD1 (5 bases). Sample: blood. The CDR3 here is CATSVTDKDGYTF. CDR3 in DNA: TGTGCCACCAGTGTCACGGACAAGGATGGCTACACCTTC.